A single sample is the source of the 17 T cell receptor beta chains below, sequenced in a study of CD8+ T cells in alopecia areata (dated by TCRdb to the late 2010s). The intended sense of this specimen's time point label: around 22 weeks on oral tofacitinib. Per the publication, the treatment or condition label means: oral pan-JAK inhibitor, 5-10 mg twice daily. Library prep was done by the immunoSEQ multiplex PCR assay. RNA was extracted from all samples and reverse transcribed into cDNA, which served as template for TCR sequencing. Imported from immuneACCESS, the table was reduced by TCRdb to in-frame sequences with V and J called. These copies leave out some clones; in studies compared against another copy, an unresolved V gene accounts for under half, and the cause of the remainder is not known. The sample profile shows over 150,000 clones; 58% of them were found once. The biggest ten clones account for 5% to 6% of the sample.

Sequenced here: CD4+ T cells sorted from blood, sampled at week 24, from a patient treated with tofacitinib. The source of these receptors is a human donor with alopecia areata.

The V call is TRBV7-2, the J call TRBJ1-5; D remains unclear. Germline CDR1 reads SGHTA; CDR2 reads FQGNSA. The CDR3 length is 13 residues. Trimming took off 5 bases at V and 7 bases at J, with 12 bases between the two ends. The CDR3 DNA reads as TGTGCCAGCAGCCCCTCCGTTGACCAGCCCCAGCATTTT. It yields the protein CASSPSVDQPQHF.

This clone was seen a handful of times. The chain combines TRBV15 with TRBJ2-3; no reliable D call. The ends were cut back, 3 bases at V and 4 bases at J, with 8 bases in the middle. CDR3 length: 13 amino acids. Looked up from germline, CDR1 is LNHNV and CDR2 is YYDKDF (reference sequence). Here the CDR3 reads CATSRATPDTQYF. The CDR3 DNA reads TGTGCCACCAGCAGGGCTACACCAGATACGCAGTATTTT.

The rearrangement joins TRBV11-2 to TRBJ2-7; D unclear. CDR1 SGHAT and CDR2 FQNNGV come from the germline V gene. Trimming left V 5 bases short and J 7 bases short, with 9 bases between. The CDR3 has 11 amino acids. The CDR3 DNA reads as TGTGCCAGCAGCAAAGGAGTTGAGCAGTACTTC. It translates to CASSKGVEQYF.

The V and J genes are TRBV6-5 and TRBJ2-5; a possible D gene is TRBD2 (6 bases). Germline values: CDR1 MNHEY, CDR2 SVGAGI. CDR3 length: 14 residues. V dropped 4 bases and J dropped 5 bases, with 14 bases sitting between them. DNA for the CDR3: TGTGCCAGCAGTTCAACTTGGGGGGAGGAGACCCAGTACTTC. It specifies CASSSTWGEETQYF.

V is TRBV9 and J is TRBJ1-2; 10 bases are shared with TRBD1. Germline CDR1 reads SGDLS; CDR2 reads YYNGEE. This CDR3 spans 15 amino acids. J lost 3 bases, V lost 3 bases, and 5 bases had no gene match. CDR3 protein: CASSETGGPYYGYTF. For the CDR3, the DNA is TGTGCCAGCAGCGAGACAGGGGGCCCTTACTATGGCTACACCTTC.

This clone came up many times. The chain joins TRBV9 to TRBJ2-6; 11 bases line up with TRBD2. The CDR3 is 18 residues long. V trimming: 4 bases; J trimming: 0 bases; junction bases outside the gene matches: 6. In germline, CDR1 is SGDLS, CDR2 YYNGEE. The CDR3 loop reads CASSPRLAGSSGANVLTF. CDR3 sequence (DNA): TGTGCCAGCAGCCCAAGACTAGCGGGGAGCTCTGGGGCCAACGTCCTGACTTTC.

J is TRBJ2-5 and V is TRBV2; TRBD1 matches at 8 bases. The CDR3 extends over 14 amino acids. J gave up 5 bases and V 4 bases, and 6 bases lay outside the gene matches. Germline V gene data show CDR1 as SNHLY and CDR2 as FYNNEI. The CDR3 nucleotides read TGTGCCAGCAGTGTAGACAGGGGTCGGGAGACCCAGTACTTC. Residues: CASSVDRGRETQYF.

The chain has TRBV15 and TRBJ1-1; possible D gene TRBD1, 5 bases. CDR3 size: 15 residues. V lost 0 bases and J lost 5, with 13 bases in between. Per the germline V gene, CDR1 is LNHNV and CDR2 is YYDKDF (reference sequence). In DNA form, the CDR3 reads TGTGCCACCAGCAGAGACCCCTTGGGGGGGACTGAAGCTTTCTTT. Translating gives CATSRDPLGGTEAFF.

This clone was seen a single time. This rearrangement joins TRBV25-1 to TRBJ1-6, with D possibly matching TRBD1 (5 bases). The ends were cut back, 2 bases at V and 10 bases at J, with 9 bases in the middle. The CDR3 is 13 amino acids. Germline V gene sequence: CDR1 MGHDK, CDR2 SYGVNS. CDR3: CASSEVGVSPLHF. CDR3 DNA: TGTGCCAGCAGTGAAGTAGGGGTATCACCCCTCCACTTT.

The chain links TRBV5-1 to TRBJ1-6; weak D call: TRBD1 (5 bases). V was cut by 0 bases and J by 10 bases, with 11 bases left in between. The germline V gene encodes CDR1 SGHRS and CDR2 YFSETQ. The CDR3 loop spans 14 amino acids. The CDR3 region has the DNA TGCGCCAGCAGCTTGGCAGGGAGAGGGTCACCCCTCCACTTT. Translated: CASSLAGRGSPLHF.

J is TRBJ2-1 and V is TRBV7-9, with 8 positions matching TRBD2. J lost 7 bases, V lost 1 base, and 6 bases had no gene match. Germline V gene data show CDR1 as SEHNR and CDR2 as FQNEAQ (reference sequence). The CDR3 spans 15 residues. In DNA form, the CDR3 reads TGTGCCAGCAGCTTAGTTGCGGGGGGCCGGAATGAGCAGTTCTTC. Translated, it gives CASSLVAGGRNEQFF.

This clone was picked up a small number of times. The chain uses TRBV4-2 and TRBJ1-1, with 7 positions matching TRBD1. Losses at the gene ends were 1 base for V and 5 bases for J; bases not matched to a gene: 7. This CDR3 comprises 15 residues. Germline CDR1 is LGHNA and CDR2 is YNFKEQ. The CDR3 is CASSQGGGVKTEAFF. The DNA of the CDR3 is TGTGCCAGCAGCCAAGGAGGGGGCGTAAAAACTGAAGCTTTCTTT.

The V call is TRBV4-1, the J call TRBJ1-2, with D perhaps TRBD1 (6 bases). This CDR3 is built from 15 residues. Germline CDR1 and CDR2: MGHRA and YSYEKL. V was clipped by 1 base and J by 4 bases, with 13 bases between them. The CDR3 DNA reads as TGCGCCAGCAGCCAAGCCGAGGGAGGGGGCTATGGCTACACCTTC. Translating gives CASSQAEGGGYGYTF.

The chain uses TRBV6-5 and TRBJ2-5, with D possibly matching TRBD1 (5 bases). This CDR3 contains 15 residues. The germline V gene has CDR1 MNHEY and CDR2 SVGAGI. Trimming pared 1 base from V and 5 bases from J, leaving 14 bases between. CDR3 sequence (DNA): TGTGCCAGCAGTTACTTTCAGGGAAGTTGGGAGACCCAGTACTTC. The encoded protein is CASSYFQGSWETQYF.

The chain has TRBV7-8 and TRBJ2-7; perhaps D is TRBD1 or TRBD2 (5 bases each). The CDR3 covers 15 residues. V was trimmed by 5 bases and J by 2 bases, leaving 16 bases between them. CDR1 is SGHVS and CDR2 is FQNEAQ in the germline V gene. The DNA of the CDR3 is TGTGCCAGCAGCCCCGGGACCCATTCCACCTACGAGCAGTACTTC. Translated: CASSPGTHSTYEQYF.

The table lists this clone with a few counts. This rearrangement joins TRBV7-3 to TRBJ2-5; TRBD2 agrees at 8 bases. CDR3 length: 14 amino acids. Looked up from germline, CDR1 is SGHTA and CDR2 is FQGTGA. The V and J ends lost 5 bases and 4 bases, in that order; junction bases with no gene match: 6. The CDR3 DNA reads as TGTGCCAGCAGCCAGGGACTAGAGGGAGAGACCCAGTACTTC. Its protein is CASSQGLEGETQYF.

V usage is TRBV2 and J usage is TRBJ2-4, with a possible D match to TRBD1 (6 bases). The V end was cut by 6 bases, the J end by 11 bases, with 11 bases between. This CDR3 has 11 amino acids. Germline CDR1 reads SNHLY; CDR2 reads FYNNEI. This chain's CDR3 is CASRQGSVQYF. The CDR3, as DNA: TGTGCCAGCAGGCAGGGGAGCGTTCAGTACTTC.